These 15 T cell receptor beta chains share one sample of origin, sequenced in a study of graft-versus-host responses after intestinal transplantation. Sequencing used immunoSEQ multiplex PCR; TCRdb keeps in-frame clones, though not all of them. The sample records tens of thousands of clones, 92% being singletons. This material consisted of PBMCs, taken 98 days after intestinal transplantation. These receptor sequences come from a human patient who received an intestinal transplant, so some T cells may come from the graft donor.

V usage is TRBV5-1 and J usage is TRBJ2-3; TRBD2 aligns across 13 bases. The CDR3 runs 15 residues. The ends lost 7 bases at V and 4 bases at J; junction bases unmatched: 6. Germline V gene lookup returns CDR1 SGHRS and CDR2 YFSETQ. CDR3: CASETSGRPPDTQYF. The CDR3 DNA follows: TGCGCCAGCGAGACTAGCGGGAGGCCCCCAGATACGCAGTATTTT.

The chain has TRBV9 and TRBJ2-7; 8 bases agree with TRBD2. Germline loops: CDR1 SGDLS, CDR2 YYNGEE. The CDR3 consists of 15 residues. With V trimmed by 2 bases and J by 3 bases, 7 bases remained unmatched. The CDR3 region is CASSVLAGPVYEQYF. As DNA, the CDR3 is TGTGCCAGCAGCGTTTTAGCGGGGCCCGTCTACGAGCAGTACTTC.

This sequence joins TRBV5-4 and TRBJ1-2; D uncertain. Trimming stripped 3 bases from V and 2 bases from J, with 14 bases between. Germline V lookup: CDR1 SGHNT, CDR2 YYREEE (reference sequence). CDR3 length: 15 residues. In DNA, the CDR3 is TGTGCCAGCAGCTCACGCGTTGGGCACAACTATGGCTACACCTTC. Translated, it gives CASSSRVGHNYGYTF.

The CDR3 nucleotides read TGTGCCAGCAGCTTAATGGCAGGGTCGTGCGAGCAGTACTTC. It translates to CASSLMAGSCEQYF. The V call is TRBV7-2, the J call TRBJ2-7; D may be TRBD1 (5 bases). V was trimmed by 2 bases and J by 6 bases, leaving 14 bases between them. The CDR3 has 14 amino acids. The germline V gene encodes CDR1 SGHTA and CDR2 FQGNSA.

The chain links TRBV14 to TRBJ2-7; D not certain. The V and J ends lost 0 bases and 3 bases respectively, with 9 bases between them. The CDR3 has 14 residues. Germline V gene data show CDR1 as SGHDN and CDR2 as FVKESK. CDR3 in DNA: TGTGCCAGCAGCCAAGAGTCAGGCCGCTACGAGCAGTACTTC. Encoded protein: CASSQESGRYEQYF. Looking up the rest from reference TRBV14 and TRBJ2-7 gives the full variable domain: EAGVTQFPSHSVIEKGQTVTLRCDPISGHDNLYWYRRVMGKEIKFLLHFVKESKQDESGMPNNRFLAERTGGTYSTLKVQPAELEDSGVYFCASSQESGRYEQYFGPGTRLTVT.

CDR3 sequence: CASSLTSGITSYEQYF. The DNA of the CDR3 is TGTGCCAGCAGCTTGACTAGCGGGATTACTTCCTACGAGCAGTACTTC. The chain couples TRBV7-8 to TRBJ2-7; 11 positions agree with TRBD2. CDR3 length equals 16 residues. V lost 3 bases, J lost 1 base, and 5 bases stayed unmatched. Germline values: CDR1 SGHVS, CDR2 FQNEAQ.

This clone was counted once. The genes are TRBV6-6 and TRBJ1-6; 7 bases fit TRBD1. J lost 2 bases, V lost 2 bases, and 0 bases had no gene match. The CDR3 is 15 residues long. Germline V gives CDR1 MNHNY, CDR2 SVGAGI (reference sequence). CDR3 nucleotides: TGTGCCAGCAGTTACGACAGGGCCTATAATTCACCCCTCCACTTT. Translation: CASSYDRAYNSPLHF.

The chain couples TRBV5-4 to TRBJ2-3; perhaps TRBD2 as D (6 bases). The length of the CDR3 is 15 residues. Germline V gene sequence: CDR1 SGHNT, CDR2 YYREEE (reference sequence). V lost 4 bases and J 1 base, leaving 13 bases between the germline ends. CDR3: CASSHPWRGTDTQYF. The CDR3 DNA reads TGTGCCAGCAGCCACCCTTGGAGGGGCACAGATACGCAGTATTTT.

The chain carries TRBV30 and TRBJ1-2, with D perhaps TRBD1 (6 bases). Trimming pared 8 bases from V and 5 bases from J, leaving 21 bases between. Germline V lookup: CDR1 GTSNPN, CDR2 SVGIG (reference sequence). This CDR3 has 14 amino acids. The CDR3 region is CANQNSRGGYGYTF. CDR3 nucleotides: TGTGCCAACCAAAACAGCAGGGGAGGGTATGGCTACACCTTC.

Here the CDR3 reads CASRGEGGTDTQYF. For the CDR3, the DNA is TGTGCCAGCAGAGGGGAAGGAGGGACAGATACGCAGTATTTT. The rearrangement links TRBV11-2 to TRBJ2-3; weak D call: TRBD2 (6 bases). Trimming stripped 6 bases from V and 3 bases from J, with 13 bases between. Per germline, CDR1 SGHAT and CDR2 FQNNGV. The CDR3 is 14 residues long. Combining the CDR3 with reference TRBV11-2 and TRBJ2-3 gives the whole variable domain EAGVAQSPRYKIIEKRQSVAFWCNPISGHATLYWYQQILGQGPKLLIQFQNNGVVDDSQLPKDRFSAERLKGVDSTLKIQPAKLEDSAVYLCASRGEGGTDTQYFGPGTRLTVL.

Points on this clone: At the DNA level, this CDR3 is encoded by other sequences in the same sample as well. This chain uses TRBV18 with TRBJ2-5; D gene uncertain. The CDR3 consists of 11 residues. Per germline, CDR1 KGHSH and CDR2 LQKENI. Trimming took 2 bases from V and 5 from J, leaving 3 bases between them. CDR3 amino acids: CASSPKETQYF. Written as DNA, the CDR3 is TGTGCCAGCTCACCAAAGGAGACCCAGTACTTC.

The CDR3 protein is CASSKQPGHSETQYF. The CDR3 nucleotides are TGTGCCAGCAGCAAACAGCCGGGACATAGTGAGACCCAGTACTTC. The chain couples TRBV21-1 to TRBJ2-5; TRBD1, the table's D call, lacks a check against the DNA. TRBV21-1 is noted as a pseudogene. There are 15 residues in the CDR3.

The chain employs TRBV25-1 and TRBJ2-2; 7 bases are shared with TRBD2. Germline V gene lookup returns CDR1 MGHDK and CDR2 SYGVNS. This CDR3 spans 15 amino acids. V gave up 2 bases and J gave up 7 bases; unmatched junction bases: 7. CDR3 sequence (DNA): TGTGCCAGCAGTGAAACTCGGGGGGTAAACGGGGAGCTGTTTTTT. Protein sequence: CASSETRGVNGELFF. Combining the CDR3 with reference TRBV25-1 and TRBJ2-2 gives the whole variable domain EADIYQTPRYLVIGTGKKITLECSQTMGHDKMYWYQQDPGMELHLIHYSYGVNSTEKGDLSSESTVSRIRTEHFPLTLESARPSHTSQYLCASSETRGVNGELFFGEGSRLTVL.

The J gene is TRBJ2-7, the V gene TRBV29-1, with TRBD1 matching 7 bases. The length of the CDR3 is 14 residues. With 4 bases clipped from V and 5 bases from J, the junction kept 11 bases outside the gene matches. Germline CDR1 and CDR2: SQVTM and ANQGSEA. CDR3 amino acids: CSVGPRQGGNEQYF. The DNA for the CDR3 is TGCAGCGTTGGCCCCAGACAGGGCGGTAACGAGCAGTACTTC.

The rearrangement uses TRBV5-1 and TRBJ2-2; tentatively, D is TRBD2 (6 bases). The CDR3 has 15 residues. Trimming took 5 bases from V and 5 from J, leaving 16 bases between them. Germline V gene data show CDR1 as SGHRS and CDR2 as YFSETQ. The CDR3 bases are TGCGCCAGCAGTTCGGGAGTAGTACCTACCGGGGAGCTGTTTTTT. Translated: CASSSGVVPTGELFF.